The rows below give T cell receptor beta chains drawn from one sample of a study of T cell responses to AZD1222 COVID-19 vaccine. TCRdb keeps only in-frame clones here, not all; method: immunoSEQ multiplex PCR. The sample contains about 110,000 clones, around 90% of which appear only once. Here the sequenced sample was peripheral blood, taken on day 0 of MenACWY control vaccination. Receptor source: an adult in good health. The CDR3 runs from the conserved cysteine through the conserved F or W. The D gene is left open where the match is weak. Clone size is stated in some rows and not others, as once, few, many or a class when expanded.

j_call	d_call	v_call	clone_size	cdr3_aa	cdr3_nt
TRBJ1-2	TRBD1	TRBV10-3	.	CATVGTALLYTF	TGTGCCACCGTCGGGACAGCCCTTCTATACACCTTC
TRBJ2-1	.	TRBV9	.	CASSFHRADNEQFF	TGTGCCAGCAGCTTCCACAGGGCGGACAATGAGCAGTTCTTC
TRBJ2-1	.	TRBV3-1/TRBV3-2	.	CASSQLRSSYNEQFF	TGTGCCAGCAGCCAATTACGTAGCTCCTACAATGAGCAGTTCTTC
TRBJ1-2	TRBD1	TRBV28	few	CAYWDRENGASGYTF	TGTGCCTACTGGGACAGGGAGAATGGGGCCAGCGGCTACACCTTC
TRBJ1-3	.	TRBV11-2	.	CASSSDRGSGNTIYF	TGTGCCAGCAGCTCGGACCGGGGGTCGGGAAACACCATATATTTT
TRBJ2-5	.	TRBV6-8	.	CASSYWLFLETQYF	TGTGCCAGCAGTTACTGGCTTTTTCTAGAGACCCAGTACTTC
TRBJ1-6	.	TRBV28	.	CASSLSPGVRGSYNSPLHF	TGTGCCAGCAGTTTATCGCCAGGGGTGCGAGGGTCCTATAATTCACCCCTCCACTTT
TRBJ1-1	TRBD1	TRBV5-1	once	CATSITGGGTEAFF	TGCGCCACGAGCATAACAGGGGGAGGGACTGAAGCTTTCTTT
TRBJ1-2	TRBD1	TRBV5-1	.	CASSLGQGPSGYTF	TGCGCCAGCAGCTTGGGACAGGGGCCATCGGGCTACACCTTC
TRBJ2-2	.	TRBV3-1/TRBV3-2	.	CASSRGVSPSTGELFF	TGTGCCAGCAGCCGGGGGGTTAGCCCGAGCACCGGGGAGCTGTTTTTT
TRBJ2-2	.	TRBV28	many	CASSLSEPGELFF	TGTGCCAGCAGTTTAAGTGAGCCCGGGGAGCTGTTTTTT
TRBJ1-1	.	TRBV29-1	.	CSVRPLGTNTEAFF	TGCAGCGTTAGGCCCCTCGGAACGAACACTGAAGCTTTCTTT
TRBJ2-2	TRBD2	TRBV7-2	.	CASSARTTGRTGELFF	TGTGCCAGCAGCGCCCGGACGACCGGGAGGACCGGGGAGCTGTTTTTT
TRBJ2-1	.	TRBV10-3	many	CAISPFSGSYNEQFF	TGTGCCATCAGCCCCTTTAGCGGATCCTACAATGAGCAGTTCTTC
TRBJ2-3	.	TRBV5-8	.	CASSLVWLADTQYF	TGTGCCAGCAGCTTAGTCTGGTTAGCCGATACGCAGTATTTT
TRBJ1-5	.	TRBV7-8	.	CASSSSRSGQPQHF	TGTGCCAGCAGCTCAAGTCGCTCCGGTCAGCCCCAGCATTTT
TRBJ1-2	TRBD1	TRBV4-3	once	CASSPTGPYGYTF	TGCGCCAGCAGTCCGACAGGGCCCTATGGCTACACCTTC
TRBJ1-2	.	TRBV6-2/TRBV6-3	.	CASSSSVGYTF	TGTGCCAGCAGTTCCTCCGTTGGCTACACCTTC
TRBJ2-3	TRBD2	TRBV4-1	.	CASSPTSSGPTDTQYF	TGCGCCAGCAGCCCTACCTCTAGCGGGCCCACAGATACGCAGTATTTT
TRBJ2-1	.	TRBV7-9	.	CASSKQYGPAAYNEQFF	TGTGCCAGCAGCAAACAGTACGGCCCGGCGGCGTACAATGAGCAGTTCTTC
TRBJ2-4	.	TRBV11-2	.	CASSSAGSPVGIAKNIQYF	TGTGCCAGCAGCTCAGCCGGGTCCCCGGTGGGCATAGCCAAAAACATTCAGTACTTC
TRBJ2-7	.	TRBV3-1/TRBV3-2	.	CASSQGIGQTYEQYF	TGTGCCAGCAGCCAAGGTATTGGGCAGACCTACGAGCAGTACTTC
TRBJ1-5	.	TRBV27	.	CASSFRGGVYQPQHF	TGTGCCAGCAGTTTTAGGGGGGGCGTCTATCAGCCCCAGCATTTT
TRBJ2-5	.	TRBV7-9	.	CASSLKETQYF	TGTGCCAGCAGCTTAAAAGAGACCCAGTACTTC
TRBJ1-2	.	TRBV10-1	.	CASSELCSRGNSYGYTF	TGCGCCAGCAGTGAGTTGTGTTCGAGGGGTAATTCCTATGGCTACACCTTC
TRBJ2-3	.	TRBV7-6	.	CASSLNGGKDTQYF	TGTGCCAGCAGCTTAAATGGGGGAAAGGATACGCAGTATTTT
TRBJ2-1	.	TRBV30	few	CAWSEGQLNNEQFF	TGTGCCTGGAGTGAAGGACAGCTTAACAATGAGCAGTTCTTC
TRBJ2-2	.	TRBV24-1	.	CATRGQNTGELFF	TGTGCCACCAGGGGACAGAACACCGGGGAGCTGTTTTTT
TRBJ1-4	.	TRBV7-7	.	CASSLEWGTTNEKLFF	TGTGCTAGCAGCTTAGAGTGGGGGACAACTAATGAAAAACTGTTTTTT
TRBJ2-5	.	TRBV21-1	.	CASSKGVFETQYF	TGTGCCAGCAGCAAAGGAGTTTTCGAGACCCAGTACTTC
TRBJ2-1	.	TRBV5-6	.	CASSADYANEQFF	TGTGCCAGCAGCGCGGACTACGCCAATGAGCAGTTCTTC
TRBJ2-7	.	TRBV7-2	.	CASSLAQGPYYEQYF	TGTGCCAGCAGCTTAGCACAGGGACCTTATTACGAGCAGTACTTC
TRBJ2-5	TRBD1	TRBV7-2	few	CASSQDRGRETQYF	TGTGCCAGCAGCCAGGACAGGGGACGTGAGACCCAGTACTTC